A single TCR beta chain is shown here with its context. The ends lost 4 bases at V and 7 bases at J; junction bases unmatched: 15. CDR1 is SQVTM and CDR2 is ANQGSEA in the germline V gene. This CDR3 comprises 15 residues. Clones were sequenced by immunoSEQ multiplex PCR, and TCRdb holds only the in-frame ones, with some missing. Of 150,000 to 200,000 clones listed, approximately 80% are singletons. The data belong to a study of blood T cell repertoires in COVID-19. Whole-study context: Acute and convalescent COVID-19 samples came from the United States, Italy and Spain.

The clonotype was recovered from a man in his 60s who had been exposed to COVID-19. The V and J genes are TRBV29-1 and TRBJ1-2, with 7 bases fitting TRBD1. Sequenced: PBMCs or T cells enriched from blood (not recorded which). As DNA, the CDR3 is TGCAGCGTTGGTCCCAAACTACGACAGGGACCTGGCTACACCTTC. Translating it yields CSVGPKLRQGPGYTF.